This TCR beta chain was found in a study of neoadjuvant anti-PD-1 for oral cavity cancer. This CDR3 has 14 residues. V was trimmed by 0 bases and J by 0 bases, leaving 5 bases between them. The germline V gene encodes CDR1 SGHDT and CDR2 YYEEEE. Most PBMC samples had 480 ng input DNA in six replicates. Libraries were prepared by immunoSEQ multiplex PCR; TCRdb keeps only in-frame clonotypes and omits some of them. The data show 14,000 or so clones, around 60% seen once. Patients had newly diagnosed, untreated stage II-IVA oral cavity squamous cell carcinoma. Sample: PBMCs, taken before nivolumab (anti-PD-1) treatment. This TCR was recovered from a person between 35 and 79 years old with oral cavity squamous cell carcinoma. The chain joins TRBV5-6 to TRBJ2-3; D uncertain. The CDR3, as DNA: TGTGCCAGCAGCTTGGGCAGAAGCACAGATACGCAGTATTTT. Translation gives CASSLGRSTDTQYF.